These 21 T cell receptor beta chains were all obtained from the same sample, sequenced in a study of blood T cell repertoires in COVID-19. Libraries were prepared by immunoSEQ multiplex PCR; TCRdb keeps only in-frame clonotypes and omits some of them. The sample includes about 160,000 clones, more than 60% seen only once; the top ten take about 3%. The specimen was peripheral blood. The receptors shown here come from an older man with acute or convalescent COVID-19.

This sequence joins TRBV6-1 and TRBJ1-2; no firm D call. The CDR3 is 15 residues long. The V gene lost 0 bases and the J gene lost 5 bases, with 13 bases spanning the gap. Germline V gene sequence: CDR1 MNHNS, CDR2 SASEGT. The CDR3 DNA reads TGTGCCAGCAGTGAAGCTTGGGTGAGGTTTTATGGCTACACCTTC. Translation: CASSEAWVRFYGYTF.

This clone was seen more than once but under ten times. V and J are TRBV3-1 (or the pseudogene TRBV3-2) and TRBJ1-3; the match to TRBD1 covers 7 bases. Per the germline V gene, CDR1 is LGHDT and CDR2 is YNNKEL (reference sequence). The CDR3 has 15 amino acids. V lost 0 bases and J lost 4; bases outside the gene matches: 3. The CDR3 region has the DNA TGTGCCAGCAGCCAAGACAGGGGGAGAGGAAACACCATATATTTT. Translation: CASSQDRGRGNTIYF.

V and J are TRBV18 and TRBJ2-5, with D perhaps matching TRBD2 (6 bases). V lost 2 bases, J lost 2 bases, and 12 bases lay in between. CDR1 and CDR2 (germline): KGHSH, LQKENI. The CDR3 consists of 15 residues. CDR3 amino acids: CASSPTGGVQETQYF. The CDR3 DNA is TGTGCCAGCTCACCAACCGGGGGTGTTCAAGAGACCCAGTACTTC.

V gene TRBV28 combines with J gene TRBJ1-4; D is perhaps TRBD1 (6 bases). The CDR3 length is 14 residues. Germline loops: CDR1 MDHEN, CDR2 SYDVKM. V was cut by 3 bases and J by 5 bases, with 10 bases left in between. CDR3 coding DNA: TGTGCCAGCAGTTTCGGGGGGCTGAATGAAAAACTGTTTTTT. This encodes CASSFGGLNEKLFF.

The chain uses TRBV9 and TRBJ2-1, with TRBD1 identical over 7 bases. The CDR3 is 16 residues long. Germline CDR1 is SGDLS and CDR2 is YYNGEE. Trimming at V came to 0 bases and at J to 5 bases, leaving 8 bases not matched to a gene. The CDR3 reads CASSVDPGTANNEQFF. In DNA, the CDR3 is TGTGCCAGCAGCGTAGATCCCGGGACAGCAAACAATGAGCAGTTCTTC.

This rearrangement joins TRBV6-6 to TRBJ1-4; D may be TRBD1 (5 bases). V was trimmed by 6 bases and J by 7 bases, leaving 12 bases between them. The CDR3 is 13 residues long. The germline V gene encodes CDR1 MNHNY and CDR2 SVGAGI (reference sequence). The CDR3 spells CASSDPGGEKLFF. The DNA of the CDR3 is TGTGCCAGCAGCGACCCCGGGGGTGAAAAACTGTTTTTT.

The CDR3 DNA sequence: TGTGCCAGCAGCTTGCGGTACAGGGAGGGCAATGAGCAGTTCTTC. It is translated as CASSLRYREGNEQFF. This chain joins TRBV5-4 and TRBJ2-1; tentatively, D is TRBD2 (7 bases). Per the germline V gene, CDR1 is SGHNT and CDR2 is YYREEE (reference sequence). V lost 1 base, J lost 6 bases, and 14 bases lay in between. This CDR3 comprises 15 residues.

V usage is TRBV18 and J usage is TRBJ1-2; D not resolved. Trimming took off 4 bases at V and 0 bases at J, with 12 bases between the two ends. The CDR3 covers 15 residues. Germline CDR1 KGHSH, CDR2 LQKENI. CDR3 sequence reads: CASSQGAEANYGYTF. The DNA of the CDR3 is TGTGCCAGCTCACAGGGAGCAGAAGCTAACTATGGCTACACCTTC.

V and J are TRBV2 and TRBJ1-1, with unresolved D. The V gene's germline CDR1 is SNHLY and CDR2 FYNNEI. V gave up 4 bases and J gave up 3 bases, with 18 bases separating them. This CDR3 is 16 amino acids long. CDR3 sequence reads: CASSGGTQKRDTEAFF. Written as DNA, the CDR3 is TGTGCCAGCAGTGGAGGAACCCAGAAGAGGGACACTGAAGCTTTCTTT.

V gene TRBV14 combines with J gene TRBJ2-7, with 11 bases fitting TRBD2. J lost 5 bases, V lost 2 bases, and 20 bases had no gene match. The CDR3 is made up of 20 amino acids. Looked up from germline, CDR1 is SGHDN and CDR2 is FVKESK. The CDR3 sequence is CASSQFGVGSGGAKGNEQYF. The CDR3 DNA follows: TGTGCCAGCAGCCAATTTGGAGTCGGTAGCGGGGGGGCCAAGGGTAACGAGCAGTACTTC.

CDR3 sequence reads: CSAQLSGRGDTGELFF. Written as DNA, the CDR3 is TGCAGCGCCCAGCTCAGCGGGAGGGGAGACACCGGGGAGCTGTTTTTT. V usage is TRBV29-1 and J usage is TRBJ2-2; 10 positions agree with TRBD2. Germline trimming cut 7 bases from V and 3 bases from J; bases unmatched to any gene: 11. The germline V gene has CDR1 SQVTM and CDR2 ANQGSEA. The CDR3 is 16 amino acids.

V usage is TRBV5-1 and J usage is TRBJ2-3; 12 bases match TRBD1. V trimming: 0 bases; J trimming: 4 bases; junction bases outside the gene matches: 6. This CDR3 is built from 17 residues. In germline, CDR1 is SGHRS, CDR2 YFSETQ. The CDR3 coding sequence is TGCGCCAGCAGCTTGGAGGGACAGGGGGCGTATTCAGATACGCAGTATTTT. Amino acid sequence: CASSLEGQGAYSDTQYF.

The chain recombines TRBV5-6 with TRBJ2-3; 11 nucleotides match TRBD2. V shed 0 bases and J 2 bases; nucleotides not matched to a gene: 8. Germline V gives CDR1 SGHDT, CDR2 YYEEEE. The CDR3 has 18 amino acids. CDR3 DNA sequence: TGTGCCAGCAGCTTGGTAGCGGGGGGGTCCACATTCACAGATACGCAGTATTTT. Residues: CASSLVAGGSTFTDTQYF. Full variable domain (rest looked up from reference TRBV5-6 and TRBJ2-3): DAGVTQSPTHLIKTRGQQVTLRCSPKSGHDTVSWYQQALGQGPQFIFQYYEEEERQRGNFPDRFSGHQFPNYSSELNVNALLLGDSALYLCASSLVAGGSTFTDTQYFGPGTRLTVL.

The chain has TRBV12-3 or TRBV12-4 and TRBJ1-1, with D possibly being TRBD1 (5 bases). The CDR3 contains 13 residues. V lost 5 bases, J lost 4 bases, and 11 bases lay in between. In DNA form, the CDR3 reads TGTGCCAGCAGTCAAGGGGTGATCACTGAAGCTTTCTTT. Translated, it gives CASSQGVITEAFF.

The chain links TRBV28 to TRBJ1-2; 8 nucleotides match TRBD1. V dropped 5 bases and J dropped 3; count of bases not matched to a gene: 8. Looked up from germline, CDR1 is MDHEN and CDR2 is SYDVKM. The CDR3 covers 15 residues. In nucleotides, the CDR3 is TGTGCCAGCAGTCTCCAGGGACAGGCGGACTATGGCTACACCTTC. Its translation: CASSLQGQADYGYTF.

The rearrangement links TRBV7-9 to TRBJ2-6; D is ambiguous. This CDR3 region has 14 residues. The germline V gene encodes CDR1 SEHNR and CDR2 FQNEAQ (reference sequence). Trimming shortened V by 10 bases and J by 2 bases, and 12 bases separated the two germline ends. The CDR3 DNA follows: TGTGCCACCTCGCCTAGGACTGGGGCCAACGTCCTGACTTTC. This translates into CATSPRTGANVLTF.

The chain joins TRBV6-6 to TRBJ2-2; D might be TRBD1 (6 bases). Deletions cut 4 bases from V and 0 bases from J, with 9 bases between. This CDR3 spans 15 amino acids. Germline CDR1 reads MNHNY; CDR2 reads SVGAGI (reference sequence). The CDR3 here is CASSWGPPNTGELFF. As DNA, the CDR3 is TGTGCCAGCAGTTGGGGGCCACCGAACACCGGGGAGCTGTTTTTT.

This chain uses TRBV19 with TRBJ1-2; tentative D call: TRBD1 (6 bases). The CDR3 is 17 residues long. Trimming cost V 2 bases and J 0 bases, with 16 bases left between them. CDR1 and CDR2 (germline): LNHDA, SQIVND (reference sequence). The CDR3 sequence is CASSILNRVSANYGYTF. The CDR3 coding sequence is TGTGCCAGTAGTATACTAAACAGGGTATCGGCTAACTATGGCTACACCTTC.

This chain links TRBV2 with TRBJ1-2; D unclear. The V and J ends lost 4 bases and 8 bases respectively, with 14 bases between them. The CDR3 extends over 13 amino acids. Germline V gives CDR1 SNHLY, CDR2 FYNNEI. CDR3 protein: CASSVDSTRGYTF. In nucleotides, the CDR3 is TGTGCCAGCAGTGTGGACTCCACGCGGGGCTACACCTTC.

The V gene is TRBV9, the J gene TRBJ2-3; weak D call: TRBD1 (6 bases). V gave up 0 bases and J gave up 2 bases, with 16 bases separating them. Germline CDR1 is SGDLS and CDR2 is YYNGEE. The CDR3 consists of 17 residues. CDR3 DNA sequence: TGTGCCAGCAGCGTAGCGCCGGTTGGACAGCTCACAGATACGCAGTATTTT. This sequence encodes CASSVAPVGQLTDTQYF.

This sequence joins TRBV4-1 and TRBJ1-3, with 7 bases matching TRBD1. Germline V gene data show CDR1 as MGHRA and CDR2 as YSYEKL. This CDR3 spans 15 amino acids. J lost 2 bases, V lost 0 bases, and 1 base had no gene match. This chain's CDR3 is CASSQDQGAGNTIYF. The CDR3 DNA follows: TGCGCCAGCAGCCAAGATCAGGGGGCTGGAAACACCATATATTTT.